The 20 T cell receptor beta chains listed next were all sequenced from one sample in a study of OX40 agonist ivuxolimab in advanced cancers. Measured with immunoSEQ multiplex PCR; TCRdb has only the in-frame clones, and not every one. The sample shows around 60,000 clones, roughly 81% of them seen only once. The source was CD4+ or CD8+ T cells sorted from blood, collected in a trial of the OX40 agonist ivuxolimab. Every receptor here comes from an adult with an advanced solid tumor such as melanoma, head and neck, liver or kidney cancer.

This clone has at least ten counts. The chain joins TRBV4-1 to TRBJ2-3, with 8 bases aligning to TRBD2. CDR3 length equals 16 residues. Germline lookup yields CDR1 MGHRA and CDR2 YSYEKL. J was trimmed by 0 bases and V by 2 bases; bases with no gene match: 4. Here the CDR3 DNA reads TGCGCCAGCAGCCAACCAGCGGGAGCTAGCACAGATACGCAGTATTTT. Translating gives CASSQPAGASTDTQYF.

This rearrangement joins TRBV7-9 to TRBJ2-1; TRBD2 agrees at 7 bases. The CDR3 sequence is 18 residues long. V dropped 6 bases and J dropped 0; count of bases not matched to a gene: 14. Germline assignment: CDR1 SEHNR and CDR2 FQNEAQ (reference sequence). CDR3 residues: CASSRVFPGGSSYNEQFF. The CDR3 DNA is TGTGCCAGCAGTCGCGTGTTTCCCGGGGGGAGCTCCTACAATGAGCAGTTCTTC.

This chain joins TRBV19 and TRBJ2-3; D gene ambiguous. V was trimmed by 2 bases and J by 1 base, leaving 4 bases between them. This CDR3 contains 13 residues. Germline V gives CDR1 LNHDA, CDR2 SQIVND (reference sequence). The DNA for the CDR3 is TGTGCCAGTAGTATATCCCGCACAGATACGCAGTATTTT. As protein: CASSISRTDTQYF. The full variable domain, rest sourced from reference TRBV19 and TRBJ2-3, is DGGITQSPKYLFRKEGQNVTLSCEQNLNHDAMYWYRQDPGQGLRLIYYSQIVNDFQKGDIAEGYSVSREKKESFPLTVTSAQKNPTAFYLCASSISRTDTQYFGPGTRLTVL.

The CDR3 nucleotides are TGTGCCAGCAGCTTAGATGGGGGACCCGGACAGCCCCAGCATTTT. Its translation is CASSLDGGPGQPQHF. The chain combines TRBV11-2 with TRBJ1-5; perhaps TRBD1 as D (5 bases). The CDR3 spans 15 residues. Germline values: CDR1 SGHAT, CDR2 FQNNGV. V gave up 0 bases and J gave up 7 bases, with 13 bases separating them. Looking up the rest from reference TRBV11-2 and TRBJ1-5 gives the full variable domain: EAGVAQSPRYKIIEKRQSVAFWCNPISGHATLYWYQQILGQGPKLLIQFQNNGVVDDSQLPKDRFSAERLKGVDSTLKIQPAKLEDSAVYLCASSLDGGPGQPQHFGDGTRLSIL.

The chain has TRBV6-6 and TRBJ1-1, with D perhaps TRBD1 (6 bases). CDR1 and CDR2 from the germline V gene are MNHNY and SVGAGI (reference sequence). This CDR3 spans 12 amino acids. Trimming removed 6 bases at V and 5 bases at J, with 10 bases between. For the CDR3, the DNA is TGTGCCAGCAGAGGAGGGGGGACTGAAGCTTTCTTT. It codes for CASRGGGTEAFF.

The chain carries TRBV21-1 and TRBJ2-1; TRBD2 is the table's D call, not checked against the DNA. TRBV21-1 is described as a pseudogene. This CDR3 comprises 14 residues. CDR3 sequence (DNA): TGTGCCAGCAGCAAAGGGGCAGGGAGGAATGAGCAGTTCTTC. Translated, it gives CASSKGAGRNEQFF.

As regards this clone: Other DNA sequences in the sample encode the same CDR3. The chain has TRBV19 and TRBJ2-7; 7 bases agree with TRBD1. J gave up 2 bases and V 5 bases, and 6 bases lay outside the gene matches. Germline lookup yields CDR1 LNHDA and CDR2 SQIVND (reference sequence). CDR3 length equals 14 residues. The DNA for the CDR3 is TGTGCCAGTAGTCCCTCCGGGACAGCCTACGAGCAGTACTTC. Protein product: CASSPSGTAYEQYF.

The chain carries TRBV5-1 and TRBJ2-3, with D unresolved. Germline V CDR1 and CDR2: SGHRS, YFSETQ. The CDR3 runs to 16 residues. V was clipped by 2 bases and J by 0 bases, with 13 bases between them. CDR3 nucleotide sequence: TGCGCCAGCAGCTTTCCCGAACGAGGAAGCACAGATACGCAGTATTTT. It yields the protein CASSFPERGSTDTQYF.

The V call is TRBV7-8, the J call TRBJ2-5; TRBD2 might be the D (5 bases). This CDR3 region has 13 residues. Germline CDR1 SGHVS, CDR2 FQNEAQ. V dropped 5 bases and J dropped 13 bases, with 20 bases sitting between them. The CDR3 reads CASSVAHLFGVYF. The CDR3 coding sequence is TGTGCCAGCAGCGTCGCACACCTTTTCGGGGTGTACTTC. Variable domain in full (rest from reference TRBV7-8 and TRBJ2-5): GAGVSQSPRYKVAKRGQDVALRCDPISGHVSLFWYQQALGQGPEFLTYFQNEAQLDKSGLPSDRFFAERPEGSVSTLKIQRTQQEDSAVYLCASSVAHLFGVYFGPGTRLLVL.

This chain uses TRBV6-4 with TRBJ2-1; 8 positions agree with TRBD1. The CDR3 consists of 16 residues. J lost 2 bases, V lost 6 bases, and 9 bases had no gene match. Germline V gene sequence: CDR1 MRHNA, CDR2 SNTAGT. The CDR3 is CASSYTGGMPYNEQFF. Here the CDR3 DNA reads TGTGCCAGCAGCTATACAGGGGGGATGCCCTACAATGAGCAGTTCTTC.

J is TRBJ1-2 and V is TRBV18; 9 bases match TRBD1. J lost 7 bases, V lost 5 bases, and 14 bases had no gene match. Germline lookup yields CDR1 KGHSH and CDR2 LQKENI. The CDR3 has 16 amino acids. CDR3 in amino acids: CASSTSGTGLSVGYTF. DNA of the CDR3: TGTGCCAGCTCAACCTCCGGGACAGGGCTTTCCGTTGGCTACACCTTC. Full variable domain (rest looked up from reference TRBV18 and TRBJ1-2): NAGVMQNPRHLVRRRGQEARLRCSPMKGHSHVYWYRQLPEEGLKFMVYLQKENIIDESGMPKERFSAEFPKEGPSILRIQQVVRGDSAAYFCASSTSGTGLSVGYTFGSGTRLTVV.

The chain has TRBV18 and TRBJ1-1; 7 nucleotides agree with TRBD1. The junction had 6 bases not matched to a gene; V was cut back by 3 bases and J by 8 bases. Looked up from germline, CDR1 is KGHSH and CDR2 is LQKENI. The CDR3 runs 13 residues. CDR3 sequence (DNA): TGTGCCAGCTCACCTGGGCAGGGGGACGAAGCTTTCTTT. It specifies CASSPGQGDEAFF.

CDR3 nucleotide sequence: TGTGCCAGCAGCTTAGATAAAACAGATACGCAGTATTTT. This encodes CASSLDKTDTQYF. The genes are TRBV7-9 and TRBJ2-3; D is unclear. This CDR3 has 13 residues. The germline gives CDR1 SEHNR, CDR2 FQNEAQ (reference sequence). Trimming took 1 base from V and 3 from J, leaving 5 bases between them.

This clone was recorded once. The chain links TRBV5-1 to TRBJ1-5, with unresolved D. The CDR3 sequence is 13 residues long. The germline gives CDR1 SGHRS, CDR2 YFSETQ. V lost 4 bases to trimming and J lost 6 bases, with 11 bases between them. CDR3 DNA sequence: TGCGCCAGCAGCGCCGAACCAAGTCAGCCCCAGCATTTT. Amino acid sequence: CASSAEPSQPQHF.

The chain links TRBV4-1 to TRBJ2-7; D is tentatively TRBD1 or TRBD2 (5 bases each). The CDR3 has 17 residues. Germline V gene lookup returns CDR1 MGHRA and CDR2 YSYEKL. V lost 0 bases and J lost 3, with 18 bases in between. The CDR3 is CASSQDQLSGTHYEQYF. The DNA for the CDR3 is TGCGCCAGCAGCCAAGACCAACTTTCCGGGACCCACTACGAGCAGTACTTC.

The sample holds a few counts of this clone. The V gene is TRBV5-4, the J gene TRBJ2-5; 9 bases are a match to TRBD2. After removal of 2 bases from V and 5 bases from J, the junction contained 7 bases not matched to a gene. The length of the CDR3 is 15 residues. Germline CDR1 and CDR2: SGHNT and YYREEE (reference sequence). The CDR3 coding sequence is TGTGCCAGCAGCTTAAAGGGACTAGCAGCGGAGACCCAGTACTTC. Its protein is CASSLKGLAAETQYF.

This rearrangement joins TRBV7-2 to TRBJ1-1, with D possibly TRBD1 on 5 matching bases. The CDR3 covers 14 residues. Trimming removed 5 bases at V and 4 bases at J, with 14 bases between. Germline CDR1 reads SGHTA; CDR2 reads FQGNSA. DNA for the CDR3: TGTGCCAGCAGCCTCCGGACAAGGGTCACTGAAGCTTTCTTT. This gives the protein CASSLRTRVTEAFF.

Comment on this clone: The junction departs from germline at one end; a sequencing error may be responsible. The chain joins TRBV5-1 to TRBJ2-3; 7 bases are a match to TRBD1. The CDR3 contains 14 residues. Germline loops: CDR1 SGHRS, CDR2 YFSETQ. The CDR3 nucleotides read TGCGCCAGCAGCCTAGACAGGGACACAAATACGCAGTATTTT. It encodes CASSLDRDTNTQYF.

CDR3 nucleotides: TGCGCCAGCAGCCAAGATCTGTTCTACGAGCAGTACTTC. It codes for CASSQDLFYEQYF. This chain joins TRBV4-3 and TRBJ2-7, with D unclear. The length of the CDR3 is 13 residues. Germline V gene lookup returns CDR1 LGHNA and CDR2 YSLEER. V was shortened by 0 bases and J by 3 bases, with 6 bases between the two germline ends.

The rearrangement joins TRBV28 to TRBJ1-4; tentative D call: TRBD1 (5 bases). Germline CDR1 reads MDHEN; CDR2 reads SYDVKM. V was pared by 6 bases and J by 8 bases, with 13 bases between. The CDR3 has 13 amino acids. For the CDR3, the DNA is TGTGCCAGCAGGCAGGGAGGCGGCGAAAAACTGTTTTTT. Translation: CASRQGGGEKLFF.